The 9 T cell receptor beta chains given below trace back to one sample, sequenced in a study of early T cells in non-severe SARS-CoV-2 infection. TCRdb re-derived calls from the 5' RACE reads in MiXCR, one entry per CDR3 protein. The repertoire holds fewer than 85,000 distinct CDR3 sequences, with about 14% as singletons. The starting material was whole blood, obtained at baseline. The source of these receptors is an adult who was a healthcare worker with PCR-confirmed SARS-CoV-2 infection or an uninfected control (not recorded which).

The chain employs TRBV28 and TRBJ2-7; D is unresolved. The V gene lost 3 bases and the J gene lost 6 bases, with 9 bases spanning the gap. The V gene's germline CDR1 is MDHEN and CDR2 SYDVKM. The CDR3 covers 12 residues. In DNA, the CDR3 is TGTGCCAGCAGTTTTGCGGCCTGCGAGCAGTACTTC. It specifies CASSFAACEQYF.

This clonotype was counted ten times or more. The gene calls are TRBV25-1 and TRBJ2-3; the match to TRBD1 covers 8 bases. CDR1 and CDR2 (germline): MGHDK, SYGVNS. V trimming: 6 bases; J trimming: 3 bases; junction bases outside the gene matches: 2. The CDR3 extends over 13 amino acids. The DNA for the CDR3 is TGTGCCAGCAGGACAGGGGAAACAGATACGCAGTATTTT. It translates to CASRTGETDTQYF. Variable domain in full (rest from reference TRBV25-1 and TRBJ2-3): EADIYQTPRYLVIGTGKKITLECSQTMGHDKMYWYQQDPGMELHLIHYSYGVNSTEKGDLSSESTVSRIRTEHFPLTLESARPSHTSQYLCASRTGETDTQYFGPGTRLTVL.

This clonotype was recorded a few times. The chain is built from TRBV7-9 and TRBJ1-3, with 8 bases lining up with TRBD1. J gave up 4 bases and V 7 bases, and 6 bases lay outside the gene matches. The CDR3 is 14 amino acids. From germline, CDR1 is SEHNR and CDR2 FQNEAQ (reference sequence). CDR3 coding DNA: TGTGCCAGCACCGACTGGGACAGGGGAAACACCATATATTTT. It specifies CASTDWDRGNTIYF.

This clonotype has a count of ten or more. This chain connects TRBV4-2 to TRBJ2-7, with TRBD1 as a possible D gene (6 bases). Trimming pared 0 bases from V and 7 bases from J, leaving 13 bases between. This CDR3 contains 14 residues. Germline V gene data show CDR1 as LGHNA and CDR2 as YNFKEQ. This CDR3 reads CASSQEVRGREQYF. The CDR3 bases are TGTGCCAGCAGCCAAGAGGTCAGGGGAAGAGAGCAGTACTTC.

The V and J genes are TRBV6-6 and TRBJ2-3; D is possibly TRBD2 (6 bases). Germline-derived CDR1 and CDR2 are MNHNY and SVGAGI (reference sequence). The CDR3 covers 14 residues. The V end lost 7 bases, the J end lost 4 bases, and 15 bases lay between the germline ends. The CDR3 DNA reads as TGTGCCAGCACGGGGGAGAGGGGAGCAGATACGCAGTATTTT. Its protein product is CASTGERGADTQYF.

This clonotype has only a few counts. The chain links TRBV24-1 to TRBJ2-5, with D possibly being TRBD1 (5 bases). CDR1 and CDR2 from the germline V gene are KGHDR and SFDVKD. V was pared by 7 bases and J by 5 bases, with 10 bases between. CDR3 length: 12 amino acids. The DNA for the CDR3 is TGTGCCACCAGAGGGGCCGGGGAGACCCAGTACTTC. This translates into CATRGAGETQYF.

This clonotype was recorded at least ten times. This chain joins TRBV29-1 and TRBJ2-7, with D perhaps matching TRBD1 or TRBD2 (5 bases each). The CDR3 is 12 amino acids. The V gene lost 4 bases and the J gene lost 2 bases, with 9 bases spanning the gap. Germline V gives CDR1 SQVTM, CDR2 ANQGSEA. In nucleotides, the CDR3 is TGCAGCGTTGCGGGACGGACCTACGAGCAGTACTTC. Encoded protein: CSVAGRTYEQYF.

This clonotype was counted between two and nine times. The chain carries TRBV7-2 and TRBJ2-3; 9 nucleotides align to TRBD2. V shed 7 bases and J 0 bases; nucleotides not matched to a gene: 17. CDR1 is SGHTA and CDR2 is FQGNSA in the germline V gene. The length of the CDR3 is 19 residues. DNA of the CDR3: TGTGCCAGCACCCTAACCTACCTTAGCGGGAGATTAAGCACAGATACGCAGTATTTT. Translating gives CASTLTYLSGRLSTDTQYF. Full variable domain (rest looked up from reference TRBV7-2 and TRBJ2-3): GAGVSQSPSNKVTEKGKDVELRCDPISGHTALYWYRQSLGQGLEFLIYFQGNSAPDKSGLPSDRFSAERTGGSVSTLTIQRTQQEDSAVYLCASTLTYLSGRLSTDTQYFGPGTRLTVL.

The chain is built from TRBV24-1 and TRBJ2-7; D may match TRBD1 or TRBD2 (7 bases each). The CDR3 spans 15 residues. Germline values: CDR1 KGHDR, CDR2 SFDVKD. V dropped 4 bases and J dropped 4 bases, with 16 bases sitting between them. In nucleotides, the CDR3 is TGTGCCACCAGTGACCCCGGGGAGGGGGCTTACGAGCAGTACTTC. Translating gives CATSDPGEGAYEQYF.